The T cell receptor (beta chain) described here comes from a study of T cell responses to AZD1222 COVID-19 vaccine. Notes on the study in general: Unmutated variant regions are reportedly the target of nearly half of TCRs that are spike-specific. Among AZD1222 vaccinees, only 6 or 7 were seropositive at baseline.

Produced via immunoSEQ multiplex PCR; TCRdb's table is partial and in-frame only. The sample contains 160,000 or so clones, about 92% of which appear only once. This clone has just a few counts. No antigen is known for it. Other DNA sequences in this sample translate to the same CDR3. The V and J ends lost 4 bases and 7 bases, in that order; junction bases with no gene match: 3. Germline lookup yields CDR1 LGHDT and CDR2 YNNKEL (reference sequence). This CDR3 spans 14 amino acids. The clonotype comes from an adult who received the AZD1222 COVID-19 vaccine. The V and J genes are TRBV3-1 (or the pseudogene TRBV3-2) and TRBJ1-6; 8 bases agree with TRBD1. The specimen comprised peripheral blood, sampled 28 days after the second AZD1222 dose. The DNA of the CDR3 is TGTGCCAGCAGCCCCAGGGGGCAAAATTCACCCCTCCACTTT. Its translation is CASSPRGQNSPLHF.